These 15 T cell receptor beta chains were sequenced from one sample in a study of blood T cell repertoires in COVID-19. Method: immunoSEQ multiplex PCR; TCRdb's copy keeps in-frame clones and lacks some. The repertoire holds 200,000 to 250,000 clones, with 70% to 90% as singletons. The sequenced sample was peripheral blood. The receptors stem from a man aged 80 or over with acute or convalescent COVID-19.

V usage is TRBV27 and J usage is TRBJ2-6, with 9 bases aligning to TRBD1. V gave up 5 bases and J gave up 0 bases; unmatched junction bases: 5. Germline loops: CDR1 MNHEY, CDR2 SMNVEV (reference sequence). This CDR3 contains 17 residues. This chain's CDR3 is CASSPGQGYSGANVLTF. The CDR3, as DNA: TGTGCCAGCAGTCCGGGACAGGGTTACTCTGGGGCCAACGTCCTGACTTTC.

The rearrangement uses TRBV5-1 and TRBJ1-1, with D possibly TRBD1 on 6 matching bases. CDR3 length equals 14 residues. V was shortened by 3 bases and J by 4 bases, with 13 bases between the two germline ends. In germline, CDR1 is SGHRS, CDR2 YFSETQ. The CDR3 nucleotides are TGCGCCAGCAGCTCGACAGGCGGGTCCACTGAAGCTTTCTTT. It codes for CASSSTGGSTEAFF.

The chain couples TRBV3-1 (or the pseudogene TRBV3-2) to TRBJ1-1, with D perhaps matching TRBD1 (5 bases). CDR1 and CDR2 from the germline V gene are LGHDT and YNNKEL (reference sequence). The ends were cut back, 4 bases at V and 3 bases at J, with 12 bases in the middle. The CDR3 covers 14 residues. As DNA, the CDR3 is TGTGCCAGCAGCCCAACAGGAGTCTACACTGAAGCTTTCTTT. Translated, it gives CASSPTGVYTEAFF.

The chain joins TRBV19 to TRBJ1-2; D gene ambiguous. The CDR3 is 15 amino acids. Trimming stripped 7 bases from V and 0 bases from J, with 15 bases between. Germline CDR1 is LNHDA and CDR2 is SQIVND (reference sequence). CDR3 protein: CASNFAAAPNYGYTF. The CDR3 coding sequence is TGTGCCAGTAATTTCGCGGCAGCCCCTAACTATGGCTACACCTTC.

The chain employs TRBV7-8 and TRBJ2-1; D is possibly TRBD2 (5 bases). Germline V CDR1 and CDR2: SGHVS, FQNEAQ. The V and J ends lost 4 bases and 4 bases respectively, with 8 bases between them. The CDR3 has 13 amino acids. The CDR3 DNA reads TGTGCCAGCAGCTCCACGGGGTACAATGAGCAGTTCTTC. Its protein is CASSSTGYNEQFF.

The chain carries TRBV21-1 and TRBJ2-5; TRBD2 is the table's D call, not checked against the DNA. TRBV21-1 is reported as a pseudogene. The CDR3 spans 16 residues. The CDR3 nucleotides read TGTGCCAGCAGCAAGGAGGAAGCGTTCGTCCAAGAGACCCAGTACTTC. Translated, it gives CASSKEEAFVQETQYF.

The chain employs TRBV6-5 and TRBJ2-6, with TRBD1 matching over 8 bases. Losses at the gene ends were 2 bases for V and 10 bases for J; bases not matched to a gene: 7. This CDR3 comprises 15 residues. Germline V gene sequence: CDR1 MNHEY, CDR2 SVGAGI. The CDR3 here is CASSYPGGQGNVLTF. The DNA for the CDR3 is TGTGCCAGCAGTTACCCGGGCGGACAGGGTAACGTCCTGACTTTC.

The genes are TRBV7-2 and TRBJ1-4; no clear D. Germline values: CDR1 SGHTA, CDR2 FQGNSA. The CDR3 is 15 amino acids. V lost 5 bases and J lost 7, with 17 bases in between. CDR3 sequence (DNA): TGTGCCAGCAGCCTCCGTTCCGGTCGAAGTGAAAAACTGTTTTTT. Translation gives CASSLRSGRSEKLFF.

The chain links TRBV19 to TRBJ2-7, with a weak D call TRBD2 (7 bases). Trimming removed 7 bases from V and 0 bases from J, with 16 bases in between. Germline CDR1 is LNHDA and CDR2 is SQIVND (reference sequence). This CDR3 is 15 amino acids long. The CDR3 protein is CASNDRGAHSYEQYF. The CDR3 DNA reads TGTGCCAGTAATGATCGGGGGGCACACTCCTACGAGCAGTACTTC. The full variable domain, completed using reference TRBV19 and TRBJ2-7, is DGGITQSPKYLFRKEGQNVTLSCEQNLNHDAMYWYRQDPGQGLRLIYYSQIVNDFQKGDIAEGYSVSREKKESFPLTVTSAQKNPTAFYLCASNDRGAHSYEQYFGPGTRLTVT.

This clone showed up just once. V and J are TRBV6-6 and TRBJ1-6; possible D gene TRBD1, 5 bases. This CDR3 region has 14 residues. Deletions cut 8 bases from V and 14 bases from J, with 22 bases between. Germline values: CDR1 MNHNY, CDR2 SVGAGI (reference sequence). CDR3 DNA sequence: TGTGCCAGCGGTTCGCAAGGGGTTCTCTTCACCCTCCACTTT. Translation: CASGSQGVLFTLHF.

V usage is TRBV28 and J usage is TRBJ2-2, with no clear D. This CDR3 is built from 14 residues. Germline CDR1 MDHEN, CDR2 SYDVKM. Trimming took 3 bases from V and 2 from J, leaving 7 bases between them. The CDR3 sequence is CASSFYRNTGELFF. CDR3 DNA sequence: TGTGCCAGCAGTTTTTACAGAAACACCGGGGAGCTGTTTTTT.

This chain links TRBV19 with TRBJ2-2, with 11 bases that match TRBD2. V lost 6 bases, J lost 3 bases, and 6 bases stayed unmatched. The germline gives CDR1 LNHDA, CDR2 SQIVND (reference sequence). CDR3 length equals 16 residues. The CDR3 bases are TGTGCCAGTAGCCTGGGACTAGCGGATTACACCGGGGAGCTGTTTTTT. This translates into CASSLGLADYTGELFF.

In DNA, the CDR3 is TGTGCCAGCAGCCTTGGGACTAGCGGGGAAGAGACCCAGTACTTC. This codes for CASSLGTSGEETQYF. V and J are TRBV3-1 (or the pseudogene TRBV3-2) and TRBJ2-5; 13 nucleotides agree with TRBD2. J gave up 3 bases and V 4 bases, and 2 bases lay outside the gene matches. The CDR3 consists of 15 residues. In germline, CDR1 is LGHDT, CDR2 YNNKEL (reference sequence).

In its sample, this clone was seen a few times. V usage is TRBV27 and J usage is TRBJ2-6; tentatively, D is TRBD1 (6 bases). The V and J ends lost 3 bases and 0 bases respectively, with 12 bases between them. The length of the CDR3 is 17 residues. Per the germline V gene, CDR1 is MNHEY and CDR2 is SMNVEV (reference sequence). The CDR3, as DNA: TGTGCCAGCAGTTTGGGACAATATATCTCTGGGGCCAACGTCCTGACTTTC. Protein: CASSLGQYISGANVLTF.

The chain employs TRBV2 and TRBJ2-5; weak D call: TRBD2 (6 bases). Trimming shortened V by 10 bases and J by 1 base, and 10 bases separated the two germline ends. The CDR3 totals 12 residues. CDR1 and CDR2 (germline): SNHLY, FYNNEI. The CDR3 DNA reads TGTGCCACCTTGACTAGCCAAGAGACCCAGTACTTC. As protein: CATLTSQETQYF.